The clone carrying this TCR beta chain was counted at least ten times. Its antigen is not known. The data were obtained in a study of T cells in Graves' hyperthyroidism and ophthalmopathy. General study results and limits: From stable hyperthyroidism, ophthalmopathy was set apart by a 13 V-J model.

Germline V gene lookup returns CDR1 SEHNR and CDR2 FQNEAQ (reference sequence). Trimming shortened V by 5 bases and J by 6 bases, and 13 bases separated the two germline ends. The CDR3 is made up of 13 amino acids. Regions amplified from RNA transcripts were the TCR beta CDR3 regions. The HTBI primer set served for first-round RT-PCR of the TCR CDR3. TCRdb passed the multiplex PCR reads through MiXCR, listing each CDR3 protein once. The sample has 600,000 to 700,000 distinct CDR3 sequences; about 45% are singletons. The study excluded patients with uncontrolled infection, other autoimmune disease, pregnancy or lactation. Based on clinical symptoms, serum thyroxine and TRAb, thyroid ultrasound and orbital computed tomography, diagnoses were reached.

The V and J genes are TRBV7-9 and TRBJ1-2; D call uncertain. Sequencing was done on a sample of peripheral blood or thyroid tissue (not recorded which). The TCR was taken from an adult man with Graves' disease, either hyperthyroidism or ophthalmopathy (not recorded which). CDR3 loop: CASSLVLRDGYTF. Written as DNA, the CDR3 is TGTGCCAGCAGCCTGGTACTCCGGGATGGCTACACCTTC.